Here is one TCR beta chain with its context. Its antigen is undetermined. CDR3 length: 14 residues. Trimming at V came to 2 bases and at J to 0 bases, leaving 3 bases not matched to a gene. The germline gives CDR1 GTSNPN, CDR2 SVGIG (reference sequence). Repertoires were generated with immunoSEQ multiplex PCR, while TCRdb's copy carries only in-frame clones and drops some. The sample records around 82,000 clones, 85% to 90% being singletons. This sample stems from a study of OX40 agonist ivuxolimab in advanced cancers. Study outcomes and limitations: Among the lowest peripheral clonal expansion occurred in 0.1-3.0 mg/kg partial responders.

This receptor was obtained from an adult with an advanced solid tumor such as melanoma, head and neck, liver or kidney cancer. The genes are TRBV30 and TRBJ2-7; 8 bases are shared with TRBD1. The input for sequencing was CD4+ or CD8+ T cells sorted from blood, taken in a trial of the OX40 agonist ivuxolimab. CDR3 in amino acids: CAWSLTGGSYEQYF. DNA for the CDR3: TGTGCCTGGAGTTTAACAGGGGGCTCCTACGAGCAGTACTTC.